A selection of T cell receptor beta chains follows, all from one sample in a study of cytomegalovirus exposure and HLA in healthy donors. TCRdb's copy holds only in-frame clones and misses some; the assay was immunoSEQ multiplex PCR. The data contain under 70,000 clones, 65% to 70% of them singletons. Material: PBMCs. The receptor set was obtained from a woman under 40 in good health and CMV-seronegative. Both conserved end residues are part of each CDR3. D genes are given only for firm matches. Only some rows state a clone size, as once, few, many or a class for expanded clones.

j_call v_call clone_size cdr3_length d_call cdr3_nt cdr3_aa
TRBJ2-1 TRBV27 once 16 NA TGTGCCAGCAGTTCGCGGACTCCTTCCCGGGGCAATGAGCAGTTCTTC CASSSRTPSRGNEQFF
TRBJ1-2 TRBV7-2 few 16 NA TGTGCCAGCAGCTCTCTTGGGGCGGGGCAGTCGGATGGCTACACCTTC CASSSLGAGQSDGYTF
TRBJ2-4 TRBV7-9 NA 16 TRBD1 TGTGCCAGCAGTAAATCCGGGGACAGGTCCAAAAACATTCAGTACTTC CASSKSGDRSKNIQYF
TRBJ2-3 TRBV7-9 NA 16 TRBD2 TGTGCCAGCAGCTTAGCTAGCGGGGGTACCACAGATACGCAGTATTTT CASSLASGGTTDTQYF
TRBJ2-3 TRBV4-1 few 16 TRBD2 TGCGCCAGCAGCCAAGAAAGTAGCGGGGGCACAGATACGCAGTATTTT CASSQESSGGTDTQYF
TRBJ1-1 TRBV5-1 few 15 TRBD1 TGCGCCAGCACAACAGGGGGCGCCGGGAACACTGAAGCTTTCTTT CASTTGGAGNTEAFF
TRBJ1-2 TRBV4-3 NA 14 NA TGCGCCAGCAGCCAAGATAATCGGCAGGGTGGCTACACCTTC CASSQDNRQGGYTF
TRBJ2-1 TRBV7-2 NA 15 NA TGTGCCAGCAGCCCGTCCGGACTCCTCCGCAATGAGCAGTTCTTC CASSPSGLLRNEQFF
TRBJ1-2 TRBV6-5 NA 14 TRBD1 TGTGCCAGCAGCCTTGGACAGGTGTTCTATGGCTACACCTTC CASSLGQVFYGYTF
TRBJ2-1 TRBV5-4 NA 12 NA TGTGCCACCCGCCTAGGAGGGAATGAGCAGTTCTTC CATRLGGNEQFF
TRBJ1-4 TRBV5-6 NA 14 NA TGTGCCAGCAGCTTAGTGGCAGTTAATGAAAAACTGTTTTTT CASSLVAVNEKLFF
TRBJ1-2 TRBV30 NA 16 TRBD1 TGTGCCTGGAGCCTGAGCGGACAGGGCGGTAACTATGGCTACACCTTC CAWSLSGQGGNYGYTF
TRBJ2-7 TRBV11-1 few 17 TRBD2 TGTGCCAGCAGCCCGACTAGCGGGGGGTCAAGCTCCTACGAGCAGTACTTC CASSPTSGGSSSYEQYF
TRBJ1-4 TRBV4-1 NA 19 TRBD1 TGCGCCAGCAGCCAAGTCTCACCTGGCCTGACAGGGGCGGATGAAAAACTGTTTTTT CASSQVSPGLTGADEKLFF
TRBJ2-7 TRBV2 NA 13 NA TGTGCCACCATCGGGGTAAACGATCACGAGCAGTACTTC CATIGVNDHEQYF
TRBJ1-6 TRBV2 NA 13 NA TGTGCCAGCAGTAGTCGCGGACAGTCACCCCTCCACTTT CASSSRGQSPLHF
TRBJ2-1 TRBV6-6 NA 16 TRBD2 TGTGCCAGCAGTTACTCGACTCGGGGGGGCCACAATGAGCAGTTCTTC CASSYSTRGGHNEQFF
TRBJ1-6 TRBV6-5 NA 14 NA TGTGCCAGCAGTGTCGGGGTGGATAATTCACCCCTCCACTTT CASSVGVDNSPLHF
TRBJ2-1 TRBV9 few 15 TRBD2 TGTGCCAGCAGCGCTAGCGGGGGGGGTTACAATGAGCAGTTCTTC CASSASGGGYNEQFF
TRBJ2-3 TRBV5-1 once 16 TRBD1 TGCGCCAGCAGCTTGGCCCGGGACAGGGGCACAGATACGCAGTATTTT CASSLARDRGTDTQYF
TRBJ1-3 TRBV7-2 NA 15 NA TGTGCCAGCAGCCGCGGGGGCGTGAGGGGAAACACCATATATTTT CASSRGGVRGNTIYF
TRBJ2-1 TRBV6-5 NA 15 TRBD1 TGTGCCAGCAGTCCCGGGACAGGGGGCTTCAATAAGCAGTTCTTC CASSPGTGGFNKQFF
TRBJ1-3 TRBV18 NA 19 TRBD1 TGTGCCAGCTCACGCCTACCTCGAGCGGGACAGGGTTCTGGAAACACCATATATTTT CASSRLPRAGQGSGNTIYF
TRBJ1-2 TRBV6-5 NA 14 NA TGTGCCAGCAGTCAGCACAGGGTCCCCTATGGCTACACCTTC CASSQHRVPYGYTF
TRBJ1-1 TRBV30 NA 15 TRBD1 TGTGCCTGGAGTCCCCGGACAGGGTTCTCTTCGGGTGCTTTCTTT CAWSPRTGFSSGAFF
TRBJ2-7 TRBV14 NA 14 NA TGTGCCAGCAGCCTTACAGGCGCCTCCTACGAGCAGTACTTC CASSLTGASYEQYF
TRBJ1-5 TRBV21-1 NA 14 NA TGTGCCAGCACCCCGGGGGACGGAGATCAGCCCCAGCATTTT CASTPGDGDQPQHF
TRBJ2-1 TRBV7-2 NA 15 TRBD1 TGTGCCAGCAGCAAAAGACAGGGGAGCTACAATGAGCAGTTCTTC CASSKRQGSYNEQFF
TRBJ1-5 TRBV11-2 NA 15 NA TGTGCCAGCAGCTTAGGAACCCTACTCAACCAGCCCCAGCATTTT CASSLGTLLNQPQHF
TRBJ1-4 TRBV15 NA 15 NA TGTGCCACCAGCAGGAACCCAGGGGTCGACGAAAAACTGTTTTTT CATSRNPGVDEKLFF
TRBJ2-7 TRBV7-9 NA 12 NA TGTTCCAGCAGCCAACAGGGATACGAGCAGTACTTC CSSSQQGYEQYF
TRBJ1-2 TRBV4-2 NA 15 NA TGTGCCAGCAGCCATGTTGACAGACCCTCTAGTGGCTACACCTTC CASSHVDRPSSGYTF
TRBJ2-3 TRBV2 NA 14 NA TGTGCCAGCAGAGGGACATTTAGCACAGATACGCAGTATTTT CASRGTFSTDTQYF
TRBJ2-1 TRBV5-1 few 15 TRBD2 TGCGCCAGCAGCGATAGCGGGGGGGCCTACAATGAGCAGTTCTTC CASSDSGGAYNEQFF
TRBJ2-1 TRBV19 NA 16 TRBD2 TGTGCCAGTAGTCGCAGACTAGCGGGGGGGGTCAATGAGCAGTTCTTC CASSRRLAGGVNEQFF
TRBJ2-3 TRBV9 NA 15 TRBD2 TGTGCCAGCAGCTCCCGGACTAGCGGGGGGGATACGCAGTATTTT CASSSRTSGGDTQYF
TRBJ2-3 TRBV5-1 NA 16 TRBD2 TGCGCCAGCAGCTGGTCCGGGGGGGGAGATACAGATACGCAGTATTTT CASSWSGGGDTDTQYF
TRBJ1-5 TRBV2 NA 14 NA TGTGCCAGCAGCGGCACTAATAGCAATCAGCCCCAGCATTTT CASSGTNSNQPQHF
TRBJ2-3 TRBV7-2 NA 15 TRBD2 TGTGCCAGCAGCTTTAGCGGGGAGAGCACAGATACGCAGTATTTT CASSFSGESTDTQYF
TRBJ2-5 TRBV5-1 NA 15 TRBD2 TGCGCCAGCAGCCCCACTCCGGGAGGCGGAGAGACCCAGTACTTC CASSPTPGGGETQYF
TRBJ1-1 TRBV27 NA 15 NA TGTGCCAGCAGTTTCTCTTTTTCTTTCGGGACTGAAGCTTTCTTT CASSFSFSFGTEAFF
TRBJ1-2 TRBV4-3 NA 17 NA TGCGCCAGCAGCCAAGCGGGGGGCGGCAGCGAGGGCTATGGCTACACCTTC CASSQAGGGSEGYGYTF
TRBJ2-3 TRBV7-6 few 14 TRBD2 TGTGCCAGCAGCCCCATAGCGGGGGCAGATACGCAGTATTTT CASSPIAGADTQYF
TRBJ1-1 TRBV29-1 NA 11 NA TGCAGCGTACTATTGAACACTGAAGCTTTCTTT CSVLLNTEAFF
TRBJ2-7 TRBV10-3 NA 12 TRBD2 TGTGCCATCTCAGACTCGAGCGGGGGGCAGTACTTC CAISDSSGGQYF